The 15 T cell receptor beta chains below all came from one sample that was sequenced in a study of cytomegalovirus exposure and HLA in healthy donors. A multiplex PCR was run with 60 Vbeta primers and 13 Jbeta primers. The repertoire was sequenced with immunoSEQ multiplex PCR; TCRdb's copy has only in-frame clones and lacks some. The sample records 80,000 to 100,000 clones, 55% to 65% being singletons. Sequencing used PBMCs. The receptors here all came from a woman between 40 and 50 years old in good health and CMV-seropositive.

The rearrangement links TRBV5-1 to TRBJ2-3; 11 bases align to TRBD2. The CDR3 is 15 amino acids. The germline V gene has CDR1 SGHRS and CDR2 YFSETQ. V gave up 4 bases and J gave up 3 bases; unmatched junction bases: 4. The CDR3 DNA is TGCGCCAGCAGCGACACTAGCGGGAGAACAGATACGCAGTATTTT. Encoded protein: CASSDTSGRTDTQYF.

This sequence joins TRBV5-8 and TRBJ2-7; D gene unclear. CDR1 SGHTS and CDR2 YDEGEE come from the germline V gene. This CDR3 region has 14 residues. Trimming stripped 0 bases from V and 5 bases from J, with 12 bases between. CDR3 nucleotides: TGTGCCAGCAGCTTGGGAACGGTGGGCGACGAGCAGTACTTC. Translation gives CASSLGTVGDEQYF.

The chain recombines TRBV9 with TRBJ1-1; D gene uncertain. From germline, CDR1 is SGDLS and CDR2 YYNGEE. The V and J ends lost 4 bases and 7 bases respectively, with 14 bases between them. The CDR3 has 13 residues. The CDR3: CASSPWGGNEAFF. In nucleotides, the CDR3 is TGTGCCAGCAGCCCTTGGGGAGGGAATGAAGCTTTCTTT.

The CDR3 coding sequence is TGTGCCAGCACCCAATCGGTGGGCCTAGCTTCGAAGTTCTTC. It yields the protein CASTQSVGLASKFF. The chain recombines TRBV7-9 with TRBJ2-1; D is possibly TRBD2 (5 bases). The CDR3 extends over 14 amino acids. CDR1 and CDR2 from the germline V gene are SEHNR and FQNEAQ (reference sequence). V lost 7 bases and J 14 bases, leaving 24 bases between the germline ends.

The chain recombines TRBV28 with TRBJ1-2; D is perhaps TRBD1 (5 bases). The germline V gene encodes CDR1 MDHEN and CDR2 SYDVKM. The CDR3 has 15 residues. The ends were cut back, 7 bases at V and 7 bases at J, with 22 bases in the middle. The CDR3 protein is CASKGETHPIGGYTF. The CDR3 DNA sequence: TGTGCCAGCAAAGGGGAAACCCACCCTATTGGTGGCTACACCTTC.

This rearrangement joins TRBV5-1 to TRBJ2-7; tentative D call: TRBD2 (6 bases). Trimming removed 1 base at V and 3 bases at J, with 14 bases between. This CDR3 has 15 amino acids. CDR1 is SGHRS, CDR2 YFSETQ, per germline. The DNA for the CDR3 is TGCGCCAGCAGCTTGTCGGGAGTATGGGACTACGAGCAGTACTTC. The encoded protein is CASSLSGVWDYEQYF.

The gene calls are TRBV2 and TRBJ2-3; weak D call: TRBD2 (6 bases). Germline assignment: CDR1 SNHLY and CDR2 FYNNEI. The CDR3 sequence is 15 residues long. The V end lost 3 bases, the J end lost 0 bases, and 10 bases lay between the germline ends. CDR3 bases: TGTGCCAGCAGTGACATTAGCGGAAGCACAGATACGCAGTATTTT. This encodes CASSDISGSTDTQYF.

The chain joins TRBV19 to TRBJ2-7; 7 bases map to TRBD1. The CDR3 has 15 residues. Germline CDR1 reads LNHDA; CDR2 reads SQIVND (reference sequence). J lost 4 bases, V lost 3 bases, and 9 bases had no gene match. The CDR3 sequence: CASSMETGQSYEQYF. In DNA form, the CDR3 reads TGTGCCAGTAGTATGGAAACGGGACAGAGTTACGAGCAGTACTTC.

The rearrangement links TRBV6-4 to TRBJ2-1, with D maybe TRBD2 (6 bases). The V gene lost 2 bases and the J gene lost 3 bases, with 14 bases spanning the gap. In germline, CDR1 is MRHNA, CDR2 SNTAGT. There are 16 residues in the CDR3. The CDR3 DNA follows: TGTGCCAGCAGTGACGAGGGAGCGGGTCTCTACAATGAGCAGTTCTTC. Its translation is CASSDEGAGLYNEQFF.

The genes are TRBV19 and TRBJ1-1; 8 bases align to TRBD1. The CDR3 consists of 13 residues. Trimming took 3 bases from V and 6 from J; bases not matched to a gene: 3. The germline V gene has CDR1 LNHDA and CDR2 SQIVND (reference sequence). The CDR3 region has the DNA TGTGCCAGTAGTATCAGGGGGCTCGCTGAAGCTTTCTTT. It yields the protein CASSIRGLAEAFF.

The V call is TRBV9, the J call TRBJ2-2; maybe TRBD1 (5 bases). The germline CDR1 and CDR2 sequences are SGDLS and YYNGEE. The CDR3 spans 16 residues. The V and J ends lost 0 bases and 1 base respectively, with 10 bases between them. The CDR3 here is CASSVAGGQNTGELFF. The CDR3 nucleotides read TGTGCCAGCAGCGTAGCCGGCGGACAGAACACCGGGGAGCTGTTTTTT.

DNA for the CDR3: TGTGCCAGCAGCTGGGACAGCTCCTACAATGAGCAGTTCTTC. Its translation: CASSWDSSYNEQFF. The V call is TRBV5-4, the J call TRBJ2-1, with 7 bases fitting TRBD1. V shed 3 bases and J 0 bases; nucleotides not matched to a gene: 0. CDR3 length: 14 amino acids. Germline V CDR1 and CDR2: SGHNT, YYREEE (reference sequence).

The V and J genes are TRBV6-6 and TRBJ1-1; 8 nucleotides align to TRBD1. Germline V CDR1 and CDR2: MNHNY, SVGAGI (reference sequence). The CDR3 contains 15 residues. With 4 bases clipped from V and 5 bases from J, the junction kept 9 bases outside the gene matches. The CDR3 nucleotides are TGTGCCAGCAGTTTAAAGGACAGGGCCGGAACTGAAGCTTTCTTT. This codes for CASSLKDRAGTEAFF.

In its sample, this clone was seen a few times. The chain carries TRBV28 and TRBJ1-2, with 8 bases lining up with TRBD1. This CDR3 is built from 13 residues. The germline gives CDR1 MDHEN, CDR2 SYDVKM. Trimming at V came to 5 bases and at J to 6 bases, leaving 5 bases not matched to a gene. CDR3 coding DNA: TGTGCCAGCAGTAGACAGGGGACAGATGGCTACACCTTC. Its protein product is CASSRQGTDGYTF.

The chain is built from TRBV7-9 and TRBJ1-1; perhaps TRBD1 as D (6 bases). The V end was cut by 0 bases, the J end by 6 bases, with 14 bases between. The CDR3 sequence is 15 residues long. Germline V gene sequence: CDR1 SEHNR, CDR2 FQNEAQ (reference sequence). The CDR3 reads CASSLAPRSGAEAFF. CDR3 sequence (DNA): TGTGCCAGCAGCTTAGCCCCGCGGTCAGGGGCTGAAGCTTTCTTT.